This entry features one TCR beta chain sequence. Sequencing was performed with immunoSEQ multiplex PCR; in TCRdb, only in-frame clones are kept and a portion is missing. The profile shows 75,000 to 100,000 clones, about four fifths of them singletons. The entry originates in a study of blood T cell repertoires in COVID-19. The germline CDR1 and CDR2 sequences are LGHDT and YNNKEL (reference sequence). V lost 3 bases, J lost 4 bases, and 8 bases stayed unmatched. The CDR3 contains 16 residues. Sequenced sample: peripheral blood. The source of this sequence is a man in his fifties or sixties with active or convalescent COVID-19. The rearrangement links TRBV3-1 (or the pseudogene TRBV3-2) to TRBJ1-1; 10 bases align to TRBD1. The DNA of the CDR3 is TGTGCCAGCAGCCACCACACGGGACAGGGGAGCACTGAAGCTTTCTTT. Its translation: CASSHHTGQGSTEAFF.